The source of this T cell receptor beta chain is a study of shared clonotypes between healthy human individuals. This clone was detected only a few times. Its matching antigen is unknown. Germline values: CDR1 MGHRA, CDR2 YSYEKL. The V gene lost 1 base and the J gene lost 6 bases, with 10 bases spanning the gap. The CDR3 runs to 14 residues. Sorted subsets were amplified in replicate PCRs using around 0.2 ug DNA, 25,000 to 30,000 T cell genomes. Generated by immunoSEQ multiplex PCR, the TCRdb table keeps only in-frame clones and is missing some. The sample consists of about 110,000 clones, about 70% of them appearing once. Overall study results and limits: Non-shared clonotypes had lower generation probabilities than clonotypes shared by all four sorted-subset donors.

The sequenced sample was memory CD8+ T cells sorted from blood. Subset reported: CD45RO+ cells pooled with CCR7-negative TemRA cells. The source is a woman aged 30 to 39 in good health. The chain employs TRBV4-1 and TRBJ2-1, with D hard to call. Here the CDR3 reads CASSQVSSPNEQFF. The CDR3 bases are TGCGCCAGCAGCCAAGTTTCAAGCCCCAATGAGCAGTTCTTC.